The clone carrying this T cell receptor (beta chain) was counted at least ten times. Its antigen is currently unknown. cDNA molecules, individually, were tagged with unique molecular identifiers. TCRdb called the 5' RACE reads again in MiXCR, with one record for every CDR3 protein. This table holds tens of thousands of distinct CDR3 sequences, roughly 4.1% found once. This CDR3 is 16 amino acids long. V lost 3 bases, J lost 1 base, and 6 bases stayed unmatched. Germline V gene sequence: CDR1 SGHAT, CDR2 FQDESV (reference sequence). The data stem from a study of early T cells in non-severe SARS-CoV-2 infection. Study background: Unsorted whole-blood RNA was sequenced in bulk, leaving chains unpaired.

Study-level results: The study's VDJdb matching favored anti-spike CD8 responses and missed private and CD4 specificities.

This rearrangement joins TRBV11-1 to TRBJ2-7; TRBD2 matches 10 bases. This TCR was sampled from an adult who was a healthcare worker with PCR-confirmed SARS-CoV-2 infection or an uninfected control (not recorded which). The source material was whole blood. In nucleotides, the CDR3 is TGTGCCAGCAGCTTGGGTAAGGGACTAGCGTCCTACGAGCAGTACTTC. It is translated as CASSLGKGLASYEQYF. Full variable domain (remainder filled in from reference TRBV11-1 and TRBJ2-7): EAEVAQSPRYKITEKSQAVAFWCDPISGHATLYWYRQILGQGPELLVQFQDESVVDDSQLPKDRFSAERLKGVDSTLKIQPAELGDSAMYLCASSLGKGLASYEQYFGPGTRLTVT.